The clone carrying this T cell receptor beta chain has just one count. Its matching antigen is unknown. Each of the donors was a healthy bone marrow donor. This specimen belongs to a study of cytomegalovirus exposure and HLA in healthy donors. Study at large: One earlier analysis, a look at roughly 180 million T cells, found around 110 million unique TCR beta sequences.

From germline, CDR1 is SNHLY and CDR2 FYNNEI. The CDR3 is made up of 14 amino acids. The V end lost 7 bases, the J end lost 0 bases, and 13 bases lay between the germline ends. General study results and limits: Highest at DRB1 and lowest at HLA-C, TCR association rates differed among HLA loci in a later analysis. Most CMV-associated TCR beta chains were later found to appear HLA-restricted.

This PCR relied on a set of 60 Vbeta primers and 13 Jbeta primers. Data came from immunoSEQ multiplex PCR; TCRdb stores just in-frame clones and leaves some out. The table has 150,000 to 200,000 clones, 77% seen once; the top ten hold around 1.5%. V and J are TRBV2 and TRBJ2-7; no clear D gene. The source is a woman aged 25 to 39 in good health and CMV-seropositive. The sequenced material came from PBMCs. CDR3 nucleotide sequence: TGTGCCAGCACTTTTTACTTCCTCTCCTACGAGCAGTACTTC. As protein: CASTFYFLSYEQYF.